This T cell receptor beta chain was recovered during a study of T cell repertoires in cytomegalovirus infection. Study-level information: Evidence of both CMV infection and a matching HLA type came from public TCR beta signatures.

With regard to this clonotype: What it binds is unknown.

Study results and limitations: Cumulative frequency of public TCR beta families picked out carriers of CMV plus the relevant HLA. HLA-C-restricted CMV clonotypes gave the most frequent clonotype in two of eight donors.

TCRdb reanalysed the reads using MiXCR and keeps one entry per CDR3 protein. The table includes 150,000 to 200,000 distinct CDR3 sequences, under 20% detected once. The CDR3 has 15 amino acids. The V and J ends lost 5 bases and 4 bases, in that order; junction bases with no gene match: 6. Germline values: CDR1 MNHEY, CDR2 SVGEGT. The source of this sequence is a human donor in good health (CMV status not recorded). Some clones in this sample may be carry-over from other donors' samples. The J gene is TRBJ2-1, the V gene TRBV6-2 or TRBV6-3; 9 bases fit TRBD1. Input material: CD8+ T cells from PBMCs. The CDR3 is CASSPRDREYNEQFF. The CDR3 nucleotides are TGTGCCAGCAGTCCCCGGGACAGGGAATACAATGAGCAGTTCTTC.